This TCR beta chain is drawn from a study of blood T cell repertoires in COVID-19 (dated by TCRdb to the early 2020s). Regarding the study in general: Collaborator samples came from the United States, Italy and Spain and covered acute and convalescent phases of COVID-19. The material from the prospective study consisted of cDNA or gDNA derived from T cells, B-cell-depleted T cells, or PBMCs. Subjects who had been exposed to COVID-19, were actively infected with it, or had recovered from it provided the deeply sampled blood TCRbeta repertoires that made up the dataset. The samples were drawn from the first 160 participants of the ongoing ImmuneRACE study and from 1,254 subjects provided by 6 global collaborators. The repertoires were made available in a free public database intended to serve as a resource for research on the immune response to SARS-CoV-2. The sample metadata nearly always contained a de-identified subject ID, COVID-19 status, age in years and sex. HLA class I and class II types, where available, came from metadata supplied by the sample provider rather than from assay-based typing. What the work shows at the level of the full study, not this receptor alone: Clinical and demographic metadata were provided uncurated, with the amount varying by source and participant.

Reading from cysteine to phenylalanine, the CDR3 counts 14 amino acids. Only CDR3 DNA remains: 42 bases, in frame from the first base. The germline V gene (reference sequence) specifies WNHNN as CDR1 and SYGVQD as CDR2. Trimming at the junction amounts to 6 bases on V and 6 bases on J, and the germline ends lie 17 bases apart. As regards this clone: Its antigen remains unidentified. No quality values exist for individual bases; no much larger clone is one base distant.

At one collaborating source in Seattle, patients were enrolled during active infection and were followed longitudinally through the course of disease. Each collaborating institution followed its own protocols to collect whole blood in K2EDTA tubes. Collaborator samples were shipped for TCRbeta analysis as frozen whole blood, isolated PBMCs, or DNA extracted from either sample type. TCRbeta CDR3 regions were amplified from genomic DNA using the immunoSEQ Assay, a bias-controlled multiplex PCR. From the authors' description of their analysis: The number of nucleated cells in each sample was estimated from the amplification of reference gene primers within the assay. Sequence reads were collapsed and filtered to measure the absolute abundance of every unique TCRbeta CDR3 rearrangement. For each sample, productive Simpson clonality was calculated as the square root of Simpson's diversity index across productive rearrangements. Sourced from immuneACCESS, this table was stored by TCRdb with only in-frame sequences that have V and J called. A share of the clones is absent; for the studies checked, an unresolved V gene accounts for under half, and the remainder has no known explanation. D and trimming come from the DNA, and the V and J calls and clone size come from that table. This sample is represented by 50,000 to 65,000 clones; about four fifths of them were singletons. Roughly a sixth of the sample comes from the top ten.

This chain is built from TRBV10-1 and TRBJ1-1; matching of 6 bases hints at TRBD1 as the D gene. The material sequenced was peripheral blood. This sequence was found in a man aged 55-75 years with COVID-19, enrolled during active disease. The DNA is TGCGCCAGCAGCTTGTCTGGACAGATCGCTGAAGCTTTCTTT. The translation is CASSLSGQIAEAFF.